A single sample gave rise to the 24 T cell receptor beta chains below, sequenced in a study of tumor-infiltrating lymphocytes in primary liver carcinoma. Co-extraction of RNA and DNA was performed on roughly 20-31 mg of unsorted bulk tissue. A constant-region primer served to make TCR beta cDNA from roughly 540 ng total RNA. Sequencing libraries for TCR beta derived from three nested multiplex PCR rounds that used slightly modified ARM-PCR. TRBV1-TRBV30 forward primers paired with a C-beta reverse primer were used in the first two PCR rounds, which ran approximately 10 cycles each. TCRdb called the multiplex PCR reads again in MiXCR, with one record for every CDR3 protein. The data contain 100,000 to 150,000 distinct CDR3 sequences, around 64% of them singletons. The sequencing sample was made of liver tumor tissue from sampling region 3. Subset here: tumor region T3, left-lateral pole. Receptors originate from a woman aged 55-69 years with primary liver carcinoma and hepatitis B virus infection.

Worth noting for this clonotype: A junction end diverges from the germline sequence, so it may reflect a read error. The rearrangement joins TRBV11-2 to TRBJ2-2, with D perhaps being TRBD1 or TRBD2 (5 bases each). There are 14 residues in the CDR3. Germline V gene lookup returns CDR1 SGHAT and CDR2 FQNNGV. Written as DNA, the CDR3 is TGTGCCAGCAGCTTTGAACAGGCGGTCGGGGTGCTGTTTTTT. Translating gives CASSFEQAVGVLFF.

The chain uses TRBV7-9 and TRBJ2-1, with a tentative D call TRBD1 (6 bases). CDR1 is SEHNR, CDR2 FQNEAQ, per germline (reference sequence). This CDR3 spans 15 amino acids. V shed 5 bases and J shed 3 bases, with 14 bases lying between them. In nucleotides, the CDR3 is TGTGCCAGCAGCAACCGGGACATCAACTACAATGAGCAGTTCTTC. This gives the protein CASSNRDINYNEQFF.

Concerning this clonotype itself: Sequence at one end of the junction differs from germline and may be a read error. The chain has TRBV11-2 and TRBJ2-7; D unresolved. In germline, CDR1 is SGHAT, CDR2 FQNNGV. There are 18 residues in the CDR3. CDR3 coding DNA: TGTGCCAGCAGCTTAGATTGGGTCAGTCTAGTGGGTCCCTACGAGCAATGCTTC. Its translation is CASSLDWVSLVGPYEQCF.

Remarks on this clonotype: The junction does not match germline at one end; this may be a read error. In nucleotides, the CDR3 is TGTGTCAGCAGTGGTACTCTATGGTACGCTGAAGCTTTCTTT. This sequence encodes CVSSGTLWYAEAFF. The chain is built from TRBV6-1 and TRBJ1-1; D gene unclear. CDR3 length equals 14 residues. The germline CDR1 and CDR2 sequences are MNHNS and SASEGT.

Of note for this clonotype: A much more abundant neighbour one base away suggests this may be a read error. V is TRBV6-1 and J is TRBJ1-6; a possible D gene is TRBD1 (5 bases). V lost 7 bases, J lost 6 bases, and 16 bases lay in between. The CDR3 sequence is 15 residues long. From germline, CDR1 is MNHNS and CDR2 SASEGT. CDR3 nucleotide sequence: TGTGCCAGCATGAGGAATGGACATGTTAATTCACCCCTCCACTTT. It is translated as CASMRNGHVNSPLHF.

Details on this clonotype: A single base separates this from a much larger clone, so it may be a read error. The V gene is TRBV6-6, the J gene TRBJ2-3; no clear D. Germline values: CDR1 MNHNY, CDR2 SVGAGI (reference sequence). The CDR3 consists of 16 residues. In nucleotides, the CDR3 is TGTACCAGCAGTTACACCGTTCCGGTGTCTGGGGATACGCAGTATTTT. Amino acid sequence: CTSSYTVPVSGDTQYF.

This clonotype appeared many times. CDR3 region: CASSGTIGDTQYF. CDR3 DNA sequence: TGTGCCAGCAGTGGGACTATTGGGGATACGCAGTATTTT. The chain is built from TRBV6-5 and TRBJ2-3; 7 bases align to TRBD2. The length of the CDR3 is 13 residues. The V gene's germline CDR1 is MNHEY and CDR2 SVGAGI. J lost 6 bases, V lost 5 bases, and 5 bases had no gene match.

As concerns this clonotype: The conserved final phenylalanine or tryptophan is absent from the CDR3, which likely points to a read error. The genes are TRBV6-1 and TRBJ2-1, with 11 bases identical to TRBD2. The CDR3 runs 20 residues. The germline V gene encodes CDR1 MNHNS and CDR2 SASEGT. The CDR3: CTSSDPSGRLQGGVRDEQFL. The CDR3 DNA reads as TGTACCAGCAGTGACCCTAGCGGGAGGCTCCAAGGAGGAGTGAGGGATGAGCAGTTCTTA.

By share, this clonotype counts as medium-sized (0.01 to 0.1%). CDR3 DNA sequence: TGTGCCAGCAGCTTCCGGGACAAGGGTGAAAAACTGTTTTTT. This encodes CASSFRDKGEKLFF. The V gene is TRBV11-2, the J gene TRBJ1-4; D might be TRBD1 (6 bases). CDR1 and CDR2 (germline): SGHAT, FQNNGV. Deletions cut 3 bases from V and 7 bases from J, with 12 bases between. This CDR3 region has 14 residues.

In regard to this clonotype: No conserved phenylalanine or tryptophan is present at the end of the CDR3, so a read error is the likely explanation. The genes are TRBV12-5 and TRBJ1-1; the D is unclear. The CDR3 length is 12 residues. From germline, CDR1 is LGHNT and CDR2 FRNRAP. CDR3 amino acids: CANGWGNTEAFL. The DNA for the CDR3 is TGTGCTAATGGTTGGGGGAACACTGAAGCTTTCTTG.

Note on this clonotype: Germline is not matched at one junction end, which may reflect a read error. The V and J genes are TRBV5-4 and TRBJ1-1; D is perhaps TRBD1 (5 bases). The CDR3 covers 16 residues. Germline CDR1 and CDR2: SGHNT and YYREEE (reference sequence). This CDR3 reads CASSFGLAREDTEAFF. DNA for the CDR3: TGTGCCAGCAGCTTCGGACTTGCGCGGGAGGACACCGAAGCCTTCTTT.

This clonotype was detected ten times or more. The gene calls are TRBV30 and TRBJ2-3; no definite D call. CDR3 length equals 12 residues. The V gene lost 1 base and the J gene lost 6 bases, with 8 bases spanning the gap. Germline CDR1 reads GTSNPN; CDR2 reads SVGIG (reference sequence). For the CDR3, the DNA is TGTGCCTGGAGTGGCTTGGGTGATACGCAGTATTTT. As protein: CAWSGLGDTQYF.

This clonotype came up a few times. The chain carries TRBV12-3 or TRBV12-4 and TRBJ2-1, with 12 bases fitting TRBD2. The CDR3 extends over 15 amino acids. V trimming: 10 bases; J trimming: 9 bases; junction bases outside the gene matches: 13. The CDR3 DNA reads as TGTGCCAACACCACCGGACTAGCGGGATGGGGTGAGCAGTTCTTC. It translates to CANTTGLAGWGEQFF.

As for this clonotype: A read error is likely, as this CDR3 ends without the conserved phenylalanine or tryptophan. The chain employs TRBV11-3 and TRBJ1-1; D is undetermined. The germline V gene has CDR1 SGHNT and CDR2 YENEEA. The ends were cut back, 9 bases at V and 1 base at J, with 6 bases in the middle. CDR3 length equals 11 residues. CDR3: CASSKNTEAFI. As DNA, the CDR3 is TGTGCCAGTAGCAAGAACACTGAAGCTTTCATT.

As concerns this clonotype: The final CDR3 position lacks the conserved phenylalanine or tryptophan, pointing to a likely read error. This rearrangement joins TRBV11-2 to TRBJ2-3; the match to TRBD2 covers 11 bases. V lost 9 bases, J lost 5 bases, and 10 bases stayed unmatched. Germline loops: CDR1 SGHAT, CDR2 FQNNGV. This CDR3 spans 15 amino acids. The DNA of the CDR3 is TGTGCCAGTAGGCCTGGACTAGCGGGCCTAGATACGCAGTATCTT. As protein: CASRPGLAGLDTQYL.

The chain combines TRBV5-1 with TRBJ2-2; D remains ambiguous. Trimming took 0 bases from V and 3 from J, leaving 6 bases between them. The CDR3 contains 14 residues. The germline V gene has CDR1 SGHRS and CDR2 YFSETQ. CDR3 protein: CASSLGVDTGELFF. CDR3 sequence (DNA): TGCGCCAGCAGCTTGGGGGTGGACACCGGGGAGCTGTTTTTT.

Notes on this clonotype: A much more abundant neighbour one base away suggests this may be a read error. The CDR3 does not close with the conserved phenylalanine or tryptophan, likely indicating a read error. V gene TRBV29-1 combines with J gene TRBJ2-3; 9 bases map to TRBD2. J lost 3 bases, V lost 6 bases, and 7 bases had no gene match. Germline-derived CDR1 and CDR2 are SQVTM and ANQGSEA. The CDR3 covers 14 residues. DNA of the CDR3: TGCAGCGTAACCGGGACTAGCCCTACAGATACGCAGTATTCT. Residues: CSVTGTSPTDTQYS.

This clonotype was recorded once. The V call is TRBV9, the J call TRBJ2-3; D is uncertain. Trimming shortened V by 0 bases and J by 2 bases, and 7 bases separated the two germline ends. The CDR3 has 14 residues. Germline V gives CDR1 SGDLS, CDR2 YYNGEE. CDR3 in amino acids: CASSVVPDTDTQYF. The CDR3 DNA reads TGTGCCAGCAGCGTAGTGCCAGACACAGATACGCAGTATTTT.

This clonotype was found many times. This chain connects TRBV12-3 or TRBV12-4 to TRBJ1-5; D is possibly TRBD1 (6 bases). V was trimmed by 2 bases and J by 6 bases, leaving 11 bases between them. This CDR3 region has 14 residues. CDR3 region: CASSLSRGGQPQHF. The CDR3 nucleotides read TGTGCCAGCAGTTTATCCAGGGGAGGTCAGCCCCAGCATTTT.

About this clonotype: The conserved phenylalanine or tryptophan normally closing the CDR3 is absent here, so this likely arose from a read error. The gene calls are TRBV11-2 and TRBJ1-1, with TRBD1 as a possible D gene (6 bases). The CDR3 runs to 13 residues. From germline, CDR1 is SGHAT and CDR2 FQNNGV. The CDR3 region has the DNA TGTGCCAGCAGAACCCTAAGGGACACTGGAGCTTTCCTT. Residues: CASRTLRDTGAFL.

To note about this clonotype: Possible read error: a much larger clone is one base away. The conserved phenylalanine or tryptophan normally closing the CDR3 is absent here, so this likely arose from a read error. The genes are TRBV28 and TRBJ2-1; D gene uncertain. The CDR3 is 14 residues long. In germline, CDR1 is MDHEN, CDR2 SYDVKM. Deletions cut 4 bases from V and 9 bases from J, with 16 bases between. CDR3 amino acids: CASSSPGPVSEQFI. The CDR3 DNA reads TGTGCCAGCAGTTCCCCTGGGCCCGTCAGTGAGCAGTTCATC.

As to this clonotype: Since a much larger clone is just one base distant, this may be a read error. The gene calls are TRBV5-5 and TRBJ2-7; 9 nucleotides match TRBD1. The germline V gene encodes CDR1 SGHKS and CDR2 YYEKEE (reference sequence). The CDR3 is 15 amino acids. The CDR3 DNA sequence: TGTGCCAGCGGCTTGGCGGGGACAGGGCCCTACGAGCAGTACTTC. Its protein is CASGLAGTGPYEQYF. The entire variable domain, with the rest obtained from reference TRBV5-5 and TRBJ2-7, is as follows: DAGVTQSPTHLIKTRGQQVTLRCSPISGHKSVSWYQQVLGQGPQFIFQYYEKEERGRGNFPDRFSARQFPNYSSELNVNALLLGDSALYLCASGLAGTGPYEQYFGPGTRLTVT.

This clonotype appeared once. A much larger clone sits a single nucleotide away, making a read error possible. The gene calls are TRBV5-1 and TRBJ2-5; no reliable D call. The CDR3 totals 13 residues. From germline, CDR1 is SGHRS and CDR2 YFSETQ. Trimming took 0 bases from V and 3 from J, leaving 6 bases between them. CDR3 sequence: CASSLVAKETQYF. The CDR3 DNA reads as TGCGCCAGCAGCTTGGTGGCGAAAGAGACCCAGTACTTC.

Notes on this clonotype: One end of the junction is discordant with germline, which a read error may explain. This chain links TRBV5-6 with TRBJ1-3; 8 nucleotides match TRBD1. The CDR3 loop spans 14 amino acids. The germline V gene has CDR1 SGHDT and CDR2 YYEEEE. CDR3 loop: CANSGRDRGNTIYF. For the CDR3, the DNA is TGTGCCAACAGCGGCCGGGACAGGGGAAACACCATATATTTT.